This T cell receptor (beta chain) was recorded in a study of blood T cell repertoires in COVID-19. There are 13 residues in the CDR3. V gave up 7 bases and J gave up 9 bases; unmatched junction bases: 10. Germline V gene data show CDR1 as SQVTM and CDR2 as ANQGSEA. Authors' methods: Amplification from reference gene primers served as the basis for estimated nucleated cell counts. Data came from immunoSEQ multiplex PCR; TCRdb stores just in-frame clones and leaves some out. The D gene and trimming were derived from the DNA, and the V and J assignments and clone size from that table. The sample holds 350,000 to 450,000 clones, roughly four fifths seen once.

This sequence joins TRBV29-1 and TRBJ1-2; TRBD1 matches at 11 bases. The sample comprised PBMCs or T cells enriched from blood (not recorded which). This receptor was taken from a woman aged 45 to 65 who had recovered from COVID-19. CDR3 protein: CSGTARDRGSYTF. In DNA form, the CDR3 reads TGCAGCGGGACAGCGAGGGACAGGGGGAGCTACACCTTC.